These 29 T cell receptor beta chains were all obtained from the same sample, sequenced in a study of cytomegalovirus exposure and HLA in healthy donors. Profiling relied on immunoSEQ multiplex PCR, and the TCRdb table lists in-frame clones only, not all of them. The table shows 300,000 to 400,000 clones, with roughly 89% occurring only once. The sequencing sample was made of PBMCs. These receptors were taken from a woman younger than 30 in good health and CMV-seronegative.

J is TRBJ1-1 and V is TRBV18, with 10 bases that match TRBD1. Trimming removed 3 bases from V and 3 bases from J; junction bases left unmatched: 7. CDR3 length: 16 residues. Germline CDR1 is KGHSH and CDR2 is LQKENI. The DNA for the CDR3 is TGTGCCAGCTCACCTATAGGGACAGGGGCAGACACTGAAGCTTTCTTT. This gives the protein CASSPIGTGADTEAFF.

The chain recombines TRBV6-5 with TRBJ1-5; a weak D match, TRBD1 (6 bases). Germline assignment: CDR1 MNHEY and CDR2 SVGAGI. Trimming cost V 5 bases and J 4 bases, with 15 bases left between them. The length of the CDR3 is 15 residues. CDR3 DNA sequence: TGTGCCAGCAGTACCCTCCAGGGGCGGAATCAGCCCCAGCATTTT. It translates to CASSTLQGRNQPQHF.

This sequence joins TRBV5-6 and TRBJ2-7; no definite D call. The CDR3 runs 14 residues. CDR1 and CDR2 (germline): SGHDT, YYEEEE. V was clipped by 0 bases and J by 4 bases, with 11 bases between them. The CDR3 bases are TGTGCCAGCAGCTTGGTGGGCAGGCCTTACGAGCAGTACTTC. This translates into CASSLVGRPYEQYF.

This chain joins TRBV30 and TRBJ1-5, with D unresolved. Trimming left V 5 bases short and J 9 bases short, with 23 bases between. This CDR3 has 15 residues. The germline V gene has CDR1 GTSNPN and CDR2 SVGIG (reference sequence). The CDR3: CAWRPAGTTTGPQHF. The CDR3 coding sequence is TGTGCCTGGCGGCCGGCGGGCACAACAACTGGGCCCCAGCATTTT.

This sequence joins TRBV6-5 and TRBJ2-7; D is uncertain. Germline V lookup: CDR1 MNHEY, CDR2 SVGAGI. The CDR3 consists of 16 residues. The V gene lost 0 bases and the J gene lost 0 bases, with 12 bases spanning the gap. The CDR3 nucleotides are TGTGCCAGCAGTTACTCGATAGCCTCCAGCTCCTACGAGCAGTACTTC. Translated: CASSYSIASSSYEQYF.

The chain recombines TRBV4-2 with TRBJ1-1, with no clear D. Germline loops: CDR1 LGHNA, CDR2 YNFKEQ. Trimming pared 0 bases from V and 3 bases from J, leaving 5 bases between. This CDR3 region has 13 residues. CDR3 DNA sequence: TGTGCCAGCAGCCAAGAGAGGTACACTGAAGCTTTCTTT. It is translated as CASSQERYTEAFF.

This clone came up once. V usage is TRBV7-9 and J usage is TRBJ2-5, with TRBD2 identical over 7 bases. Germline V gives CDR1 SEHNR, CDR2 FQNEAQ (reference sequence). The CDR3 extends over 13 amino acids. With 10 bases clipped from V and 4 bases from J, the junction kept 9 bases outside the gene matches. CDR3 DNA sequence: TGTGCCATCCAGAGCGGGATTCGAGAGACCCAGTACTTC. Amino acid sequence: CAIQSGIRETQYF. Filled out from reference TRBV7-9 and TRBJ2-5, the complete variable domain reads DTGVSQNPRHKITKRGQNVTFRCDPISEHNRLYWYRQTLGQGPEFLTYFQNEAQLEKSRLLSDRFSAERPKGSFSTLEIQRTEQGDSAMYLCAIQSGIRETQYFGPGTRLLVL.

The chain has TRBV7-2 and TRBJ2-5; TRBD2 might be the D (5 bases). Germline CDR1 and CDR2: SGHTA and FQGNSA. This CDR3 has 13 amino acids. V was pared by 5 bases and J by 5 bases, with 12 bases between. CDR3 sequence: CASSQTRGETQYF. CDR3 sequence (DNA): TGTGCCAGCAGCCAGACCCGAGGGGAGACCCAGTACTTC. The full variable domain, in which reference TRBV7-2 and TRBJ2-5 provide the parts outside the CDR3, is GAGVSQSPSNKVTEKGKDVELRCDPISGHTALYWYRQSLGQGLEFLIYFQGNSAPDKSGLPSDRFSAERTGGSVSTLTIQRTQQEDSAVYLCASSQTRGETQYFGPGTRLLVL.

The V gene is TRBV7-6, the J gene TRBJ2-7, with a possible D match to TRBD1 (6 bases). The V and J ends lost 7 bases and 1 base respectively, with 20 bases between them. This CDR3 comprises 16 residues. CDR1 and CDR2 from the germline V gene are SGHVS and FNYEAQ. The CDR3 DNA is TGTGCCAGCAATCAACCCAGCTGGACAGTTTCCTACGAGCAGTACTTC. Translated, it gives CASNQPSWTVSYEQYF.

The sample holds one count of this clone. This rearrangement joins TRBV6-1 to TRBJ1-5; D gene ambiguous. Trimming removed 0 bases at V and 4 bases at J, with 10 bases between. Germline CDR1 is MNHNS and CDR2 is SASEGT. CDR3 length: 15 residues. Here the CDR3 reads CASSEARQINQPQHF. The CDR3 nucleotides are TGTGCCAGCAGTGAAGCGAGGCAGATAAATCAGCCCCAGCATTTT.

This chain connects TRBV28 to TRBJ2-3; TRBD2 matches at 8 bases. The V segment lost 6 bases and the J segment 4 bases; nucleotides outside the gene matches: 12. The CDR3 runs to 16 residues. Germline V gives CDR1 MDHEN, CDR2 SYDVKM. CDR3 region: CASSEPGLGGPDTQYF. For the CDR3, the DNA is TGTGCCAGCAGCGAACCGGGACTAGGGGGGCCAGATACGCAGTATTTT.

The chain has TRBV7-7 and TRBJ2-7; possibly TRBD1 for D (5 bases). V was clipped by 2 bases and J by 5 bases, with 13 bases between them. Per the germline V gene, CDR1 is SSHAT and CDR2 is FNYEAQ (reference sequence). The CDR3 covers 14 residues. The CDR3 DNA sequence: TGTGCCAGCAGCTTAAATCAGGGTTCGAACGAGCAGTACTTC. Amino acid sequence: CASSLNQGSNEQYF.

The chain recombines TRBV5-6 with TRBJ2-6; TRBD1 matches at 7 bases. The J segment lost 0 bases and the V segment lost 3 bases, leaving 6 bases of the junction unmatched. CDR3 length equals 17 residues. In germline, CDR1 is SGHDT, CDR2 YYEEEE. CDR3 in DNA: TGTGCCAGCAGCTCTCTCAGGGACAGCTCTGGGGCCAACGTCCTGACTTTC. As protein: CASSSLRDSSGANVLTF.

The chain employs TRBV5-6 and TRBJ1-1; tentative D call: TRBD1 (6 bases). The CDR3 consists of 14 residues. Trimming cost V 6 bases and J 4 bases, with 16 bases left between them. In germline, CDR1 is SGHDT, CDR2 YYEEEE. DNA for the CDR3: TGTGCCAGCAACCACAGGGTGAGGATCACTGAAGCTTTCTTT. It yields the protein CASNHRVRITEAFF.

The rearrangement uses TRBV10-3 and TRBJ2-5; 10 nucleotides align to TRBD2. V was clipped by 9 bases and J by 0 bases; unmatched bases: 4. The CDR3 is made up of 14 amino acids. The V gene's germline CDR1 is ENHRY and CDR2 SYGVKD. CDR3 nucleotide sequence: TGTGCCATGGGAGCGGGGGGGGACCAAGAGACCCAGTACTTC. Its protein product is CAMGAGGDQETQYF.

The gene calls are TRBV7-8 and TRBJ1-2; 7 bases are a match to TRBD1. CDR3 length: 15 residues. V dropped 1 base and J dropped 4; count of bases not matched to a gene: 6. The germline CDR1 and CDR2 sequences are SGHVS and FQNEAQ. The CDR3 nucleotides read TGTGCCAGCAGCTTAGGTCCCAGGGACAGCTATGGCTACACCTTC. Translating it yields CASSLGPRDSYGYTF.

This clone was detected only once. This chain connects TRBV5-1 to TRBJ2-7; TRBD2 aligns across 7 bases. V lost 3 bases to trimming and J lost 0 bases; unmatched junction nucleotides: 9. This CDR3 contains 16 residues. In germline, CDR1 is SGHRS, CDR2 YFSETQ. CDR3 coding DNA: TGCGCCAGCAGCTATCCCCCCGGGGGGAGCTCCTACGAGCAGTACTTC. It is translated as CASSYPPGGSSYEQYF.

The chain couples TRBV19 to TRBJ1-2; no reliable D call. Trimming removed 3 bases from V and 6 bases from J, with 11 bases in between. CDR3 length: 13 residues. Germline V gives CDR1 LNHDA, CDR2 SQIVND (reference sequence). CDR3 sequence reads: CASSIVLRNGYTF. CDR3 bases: TGTGCCAGTAGTATTGTCCTTCGTAATGGCTACACCTTC.

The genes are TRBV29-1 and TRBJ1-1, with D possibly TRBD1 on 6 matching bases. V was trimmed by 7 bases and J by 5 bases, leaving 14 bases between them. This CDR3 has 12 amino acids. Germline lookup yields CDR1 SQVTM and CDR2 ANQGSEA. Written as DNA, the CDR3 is TGCAGCGCTTCGACAGGAGGTACTGAAGCTTTCTTT. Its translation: CSASTGGTEAFF. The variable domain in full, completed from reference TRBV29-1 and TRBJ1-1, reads SAVISQKPSRDICQRGTSLTIQCQVDSQVTMMFWYRQQPGQSLTLIATANQGSEATYESGFVIDKFPISRPNLTFSTLTVSNMSPEDSSIYLCSASTGGTEAFFGQGTRLTVV.

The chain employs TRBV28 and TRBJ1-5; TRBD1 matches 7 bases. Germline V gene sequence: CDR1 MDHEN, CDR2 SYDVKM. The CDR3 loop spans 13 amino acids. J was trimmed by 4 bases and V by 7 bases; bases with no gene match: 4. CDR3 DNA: TGTGCCAGCAAGACAGGGTTAAATCAGCCCCAGCATTTT. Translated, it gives CASKTGLNQPQHF.

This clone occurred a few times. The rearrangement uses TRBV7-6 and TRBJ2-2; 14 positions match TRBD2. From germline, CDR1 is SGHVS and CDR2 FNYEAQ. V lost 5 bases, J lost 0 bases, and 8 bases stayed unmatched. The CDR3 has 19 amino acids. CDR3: CASSPMGLAGVPNTGELFF. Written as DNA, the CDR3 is TGTGCCAGCAGCCCCATGGGACTAGCGGGGGTTCCGAACACCGGGGAGCTGTTTTTT. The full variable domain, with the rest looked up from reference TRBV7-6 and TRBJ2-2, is GAGVSQSPRYKVTKRGQDVALRCDPISGHVSLYWYRQALGQGPEFLTYFNYEAQQDKSGLPNDRFSAERPEGSISTLTIQRTEQRDSAMYRCASSPMGLAGVPNTGELFFGEGSRLTVL.

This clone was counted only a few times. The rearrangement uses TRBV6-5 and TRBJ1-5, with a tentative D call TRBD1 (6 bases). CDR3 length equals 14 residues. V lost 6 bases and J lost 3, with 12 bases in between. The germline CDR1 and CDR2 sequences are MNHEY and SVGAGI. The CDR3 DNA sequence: TGTGCCAGCAGGGATGGACAGACCAATCAGCCCCAGCATTTT. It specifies CASRDGQTNQPQHF.

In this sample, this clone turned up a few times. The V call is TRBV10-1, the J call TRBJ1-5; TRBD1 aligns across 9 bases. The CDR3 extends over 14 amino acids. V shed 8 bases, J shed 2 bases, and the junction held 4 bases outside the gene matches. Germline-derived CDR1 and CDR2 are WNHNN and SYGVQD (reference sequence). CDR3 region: CASGGQGGNQPQHF. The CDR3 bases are TGCGCCAGCGGGGGACAGGGCGGCAATCAGCCCCAGCATTTT.

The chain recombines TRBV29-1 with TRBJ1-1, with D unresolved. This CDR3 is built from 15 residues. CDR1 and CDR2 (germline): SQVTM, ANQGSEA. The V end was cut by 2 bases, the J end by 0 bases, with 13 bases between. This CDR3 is CSVESLEIMNTEAFF. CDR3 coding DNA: TGCAGCGTTGAAAGCTTGGAGATTATGAACACTGAAGCTTTCTTT.

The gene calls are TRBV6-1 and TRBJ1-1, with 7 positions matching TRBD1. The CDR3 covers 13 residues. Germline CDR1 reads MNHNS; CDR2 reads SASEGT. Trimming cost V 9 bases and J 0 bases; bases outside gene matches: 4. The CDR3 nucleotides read TGTGCCAGTTGGGACAGCCTGAACACTGAAGCTTTCTTT. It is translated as CASWDSLNTEAFF.

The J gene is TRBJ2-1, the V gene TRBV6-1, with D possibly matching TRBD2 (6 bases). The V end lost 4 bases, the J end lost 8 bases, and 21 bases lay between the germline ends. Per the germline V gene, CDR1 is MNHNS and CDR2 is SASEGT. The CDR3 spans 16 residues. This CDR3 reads CASSGLSGRGFDEQFF. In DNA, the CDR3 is TGTGCCAGCAGTGGGCTCAGCGGGCGGGGATTCGATGAGCAGTTCTTC.

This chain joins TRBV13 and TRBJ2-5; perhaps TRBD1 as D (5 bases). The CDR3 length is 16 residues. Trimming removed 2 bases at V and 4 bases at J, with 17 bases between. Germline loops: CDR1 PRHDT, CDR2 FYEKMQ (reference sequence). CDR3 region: CASSLRRPGRGETQYF. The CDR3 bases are TGTGCCAGCAGCTTACGACGGCCAGGTAGGGGAGAGACCCAGTACTTC.

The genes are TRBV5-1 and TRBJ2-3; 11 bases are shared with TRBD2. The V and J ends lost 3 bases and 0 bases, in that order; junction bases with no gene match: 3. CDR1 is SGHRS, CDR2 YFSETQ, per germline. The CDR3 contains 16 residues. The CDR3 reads CASSWGLADSTDTQYF. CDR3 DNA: TGCGCCAGCAGCTGGGGACTAGCGGATAGCACAGATACGCAGTATTTT.

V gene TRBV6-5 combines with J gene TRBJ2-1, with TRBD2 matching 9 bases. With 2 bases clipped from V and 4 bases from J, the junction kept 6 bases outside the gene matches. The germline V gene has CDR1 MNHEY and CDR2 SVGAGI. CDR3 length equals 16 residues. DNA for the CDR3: TGTGCCAGCAGTTACGGGTCTAGCGGGGTATACAATGAGCAGTTCTTC. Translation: CASSYGSSGVYNEQFF.